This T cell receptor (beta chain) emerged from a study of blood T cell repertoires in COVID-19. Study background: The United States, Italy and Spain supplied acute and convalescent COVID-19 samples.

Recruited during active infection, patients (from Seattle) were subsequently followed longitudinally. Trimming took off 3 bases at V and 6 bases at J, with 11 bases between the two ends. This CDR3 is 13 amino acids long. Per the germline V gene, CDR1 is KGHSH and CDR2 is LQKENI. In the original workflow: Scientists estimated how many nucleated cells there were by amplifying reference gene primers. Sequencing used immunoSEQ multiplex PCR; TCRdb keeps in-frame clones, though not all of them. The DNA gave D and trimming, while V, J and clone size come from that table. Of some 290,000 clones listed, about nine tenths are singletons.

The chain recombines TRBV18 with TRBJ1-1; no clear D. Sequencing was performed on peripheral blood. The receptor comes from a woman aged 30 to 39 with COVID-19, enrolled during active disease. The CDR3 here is CASSPGHPPEAFF. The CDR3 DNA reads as TGTGCCAGCTCACCGGGCCACCCCCCTGAAGCTTTCTTT.